The 30 T cell receptor beta chains reported below all come from one sample, sequenced in a study of blood T cell repertoires in COVID-19 (dated by TCRdb to about 2020). Library preparation used the immunoSEQ multiplex PCR assay. As stored in TCRdb, this immuneACCESS dataset retains in-frame rearrangements with V and J assigned. A fraction of the clones does not appear; measured against another copy, unresolved V genes explain less than half of the discrepancy, and the remainder lacks a known reason. The sample profile shows about 300,000 clones; about nine tenths of them were found once. Clones ranked in the top ten supply about 4.6% of the sample. Sequenced material: PBMCs or T cells enriched from blood (not recorded which). The receptors shown here come from a young man who had recovered from COVID-19.

The gene calls are TRBV19 and TRBJ1-1; tentative D call: TRBD1 (5 bases). V lost 5 bases to trimming and J lost 1 base, with 11 bases between them. The germline gives CDR1 LNHDA, CDR2 SQIVND (reference sequence). The CDR3 has 14 amino acids. CDR3 protein: CASSRRGTNTEAFF. CDR3 bases: TGTGCCAGTAGTCGGCGGGGGACGAACACTGAAGCTTTCTTT.

The V gene is TRBV4-1, the J gene TRBJ1-6; 10 nucleotides agree with TRBD1. V gave up 0 bases and J gave up 8 bases; unmatched junction bases: 10. Germline V CDR1 and CDR2: MGHRA, YSYEKL. There are 18 residues in the CDR3. CDR3: CASSQDKLWDRGYSPLHF. CDR3 nucleotide sequence: TGCGCCAGCAGCCAAGATAAACTGTGGGACAGGGGATATTCACCCCTCCACTTT.

This clone was observed once. CDR3 sequence: CASSTDKQGWGYQETQYF. CDR3 bases: TGTGCCAGCAGCACAGACAAACAGGGGTGGGGGTACCAAGAGACCCAGTACTTC. V and J are TRBV11-2 and TRBJ2-5, with 7 bases lining up with TRBD1. Germline CDR1 SGHAT, CDR2 FQNNGV. With V trimmed by 5 bases and J by 0 bases, 15 bases remained unmatched. The CDR3 length is 18 residues.

The rearrangement links TRBV27 to TRBJ2-1; 7 bases are a match to TRBD2. Germline CDR1 and CDR2: MNHEY and SMNVEV (reference sequence). This CDR3 is built from 13 residues. The V gene end was trimmed by 5 bases and the J gene end by 9 bases; junction bases not matched to a gene: 7. CDR3 loop: CASSAAGSREQFF. CDR3 in DNA: TGTGCCAGCAGTGCAGCGGGGTCCCGTGAGCAGTTCTTC.

This sequence joins TRBV3-1 (or the pseudogene TRBV3-2) and TRBJ1-5; possibly TRBD1 for D (5 bases). CDR1 is LGHDT, CDR2 YNNKEL, per germline (reference sequence). V lost 4 bases and J lost 7, with 20 bases in between. The CDR3 has 16 amino acids. CDR3 nucleotide sequence: TGTGCCAGCAGCCCCGATCGGGGGGGGTTTTGGCAGCCCCAGCATTTT. It encodes CASSPDRGGFWQPQHF.

This clone was seen just once. This chain uses TRBV5-1 with TRBJ1-2; D call uncertain. Germline V gene lookup returns CDR1 SGHRS and CDR2 YFSETQ. This CDR3 region has 14 residues. Trimming took off 0 bases at V and 2 bases at J, with 8 bases between the two ends. The CDR3 nucleotides are TGCGCCAGCAGCTTGGACCACACCAACTATGGCTACACCTTC. This sequence encodes CASSLDHTNYGYTF.

The J gene is TRBJ2-4, the V gene TRBV7-2; 14 nucleotides agree with TRBD2. CDR1 SGHTA and CDR2 FQGNSA come from the germline V gene. Trimming removed 5 bases from V and 5 bases from J; junction bases left unmatched: 5. This CDR3 has 16 residues. The CDR3 region is CASSQGLAGEQNIQYF. The CDR3 region has the DNA TGTGCCAGCAGCCAGGGACTAGCGGGGGAACAAAACATTCAGTACTTC.

The CDR3 DNA is TGTGCCAGCAGCGTAAGGGCAGGGGGCTCCTACGAGCAGTACTTC. Translating it yields CASSVRAGGSYEQYF. This rearrangement joins TRBV9 to TRBJ2-7, with 7 bases lining up with TRBD1. CDR1 and CDR2 (germline): SGDLS, YYNGEE. V lost 1 base, J lost 0 bases, and 4 bases stayed unmatched. The CDR3 is 15 amino acids.

The chain joins TRBV28 to TRBJ1-1; 9 bases match TRBD1. V was clipped by 5 bases and J by 1 base; unmatched bases: 5. The CDR3 is 15 residues long. Germline CDR1 MDHEN, CDR2 SYDVKM. The CDR3 DNA reads as TGTGCCAGCAGTACAGGGGGCTGGACGAACACTGAAGCTTTCTTT. The encoded protein is CASSTGGWTNTEAFF.

The chain's CDR3 is CASSVGTSGEQFF. The DNA of the CDR3 is TGTGCCAGCAGTGTGGGGACTAGCGGGGAGCAGTTCTTC. The V gene is TRBV27, the J gene TRBJ2-1, with TRBD2 matching over 12 bases. Germline CDR1 MNHEY, CDR2 SMNVEV (reference sequence). The CDR3 has 13 amino acids. V lost 5 bases to trimming and J lost 10 bases; unmatched junction nucleotides: 3.

DNA of the CDR3: TGTGCCTGGAGTAAAACCAGGGGCACTGAAGCTTTCTTT. It codes for CAWSKTRGTEAFF. The chain joins TRBV30 to TRBJ1-1; D possibly corresponds to TRBD1 (6 bases). The V end was cut by 2 bases, the J end by 4 bases, with 11 bases between. This CDR3 has 13 residues. CDR1 and CDR2 (germline): GTSNPN, SVGIG (reference sequence).

V and J are TRBV7-9 and TRBJ1-5; 10 bases agree with TRBD1. The CDR3 length is 13 residues. The germline gives CDR1 SEHNR, CDR2 FQNEAQ (reference sequence). Unmatched junction bases numbered 2, after V lost 1 base and J lost 11 bases. The CDR3 bases are TGTGCCAGCAGCTTAGGGGGACAGGGGACCCAGCATTTT. Protein: CASSLGGQGTQHF.

The chain employs TRBV14 and TRBJ1-3; the match to TRBD1 covers 10 bases. This CDR3 has 15 amino acids. Germline CDR1 reads SGHDN; CDR2 reads FVKESK. The J segment lost 4 bases and the V segment lost 4 bases, leaving 4 bases of the junction unmatched. As DNA, the CDR3 is TGTGCCAGCAGCCGACAGGGGGCAAGAGGAAACACCATATATTTT. Protein product: CASSRQGARGNTIYF.

The chain links TRBV18 to TRBJ2-7, with TRBD2 matching 11 bases. CDR1 and CDR2 (germline): KGHSH, LQKENI. J gave up 0 bases and V 2 bases, and 3 bases lay outside the gene matches. The CDR3 spans 16 residues. Written as DNA, the CDR3 is TGTGCCAGCTCACCAGCTAGCGGGGGGACCTCCTACGAGCAGTACTTC. Translated: CASSPASGGTSYEQYF.

The chain is built from TRBV5-1 and TRBJ2-3; TRBD1 might be the D (6 bases). Trimming pared 0 bases from V and 5 bases from J, leaving 10 bases between. This CDR3 comprises 14 residues. Germline lookup yields CDR1 SGHRS and CDR2 YFSETQ. CDR3: CASSLDRVGDTQYF. CDR3 coding DNA: TGCGCCAGCAGCTTGGACAGGGTGGGAGATACGCAGTATTTT.

The CDR3 reads CASSSDRGGNQPQHF. CDR3 sequence (DNA): TGTGCCAGTAGTTCCGACAGGGGTGGCAATCAGCCCCAGCATTTT. J is TRBJ1-5 and V is TRBV19; TRBD1 agrees at 8 bases. There are 15 residues in the CDR3. Looked up from germline, CDR1 is LNHDA and CDR2 is SQIVND (reference sequence). J gave up 2 bases and V 5 bases, and 5 bases lay outside the gene matches.

V and J are TRBV4-2 and TRBJ2-6; perhaps TRBD1 as D (6 bases). The CDR3 is 17 amino acids. Germline CDR1 reads LGHNA; CDR2 reads YNFKEQ. The V gene lost 4 bases and the J gene lost 0 bases, with 13 bases spanning the gap. The CDR3 sequence is CASSLNRDNSGANVLTF. In nucleotides, the CDR3 is TGTGCCAGCAGCCTTAACCGGGACAACTCTGGGGCCAACGTCCTGACTTTC.

CDR3 sequence (DNA): TGTGCCAGCAGCTTAGATAGCGGGGGTCCAGATACGCAGTATTTT. Its protein is CASSLDSGGPDTQYF. The chain uses TRBV7-2 and TRBJ2-3; 9 bases agree with TRBD2. V lost 1 base to trimming and J lost 4 bases; unmatched junction nucleotides: 3. The germline gives CDR1 SGHTA, CDR2 FQGNSA. The CDR3 length is 15 residues.

The chain carries TRBV5-1 and TRBJ2-1; a possible D gene is TRBD1 (6 bases). Trimming took 2 bases from V and 2 from J, leaving 14 bases between them. Germline V gene sequence: CDR1 SGHRS, CDR2 YFSETQ. The CDR3 runs to 16 residues. The CDR3 spells CASSFYLRGAYNEQFF. CDR3 DNA: TGCGCCAGCAGCTTTTATCTCAGGGGAGCCTACAATGAGCAGTTCTTC.

The rearrangement uses TRBV7-2 and TRBJ1-5, with unresolved D. V gave up 1 base and J gave up 0 bases, with 10 bases separating them. CDR3 length: 16 amino acids. The V gene's germline CDR1 is SGHTA and CDR2 FQGNSA. The CDR3 sequence is CASSLVQMYSNQPQHF. As DNA, the CDR3 is TGTGCCAGCAGCTTAGTTCAGATGTATAGCAATCAGCCCCAGCATTTT.

This clone came up a few times. V is TRBV5-1 and J is TRBJ2-5; 10 nucleotides match TRBD2. The CDR3 contains 15 residues. Germline V gives CDR1 SGHRS, CDR2 YFSETQ. V shed 1 base and J 4 bases; nucleotides not matched to a gene: 4. CDR3 nucleotide sequence: TGCGCCAGCAGCTTGTTAGCGGGGGGCGGAGAGACCCAGTACTTC. Its translation: CASSLLAGGGETQYF.

The chain recombines TRBV27 with TRBJ1-1; D is perhaps TRBD1 (5 bases). V lost 6 bases, J lost 0 bases, and 11 bases lay in between. This CDR3 has 14 amino acids. Germline V gene lookup returns CDR1 MNHEY and CDR2 SMNVEV (reference sequence). The CDR3 protein is CASSNRGMNTEAFF. CDR3 sequence (DNA): TGTGCCAGCAGCAACCGGGGGATGAACACTGAAGCTTTCTTT.

This sequence joins TRBV28 and TRBJ1-4; maybe TRBD1 (6 bases). Germline assignment: CDR1 MDHEN and CDR2 SYDVKM. The V and J ends lost 5 bases and 3 bases respectively, with 13 bases between them. CDR3 length: 15 amino acids. The CDR3 spells CASSPTGLANEKLFF. CDR3 DNA sequence: TGTGCCAGCAGTCCAACAGGGTTGGCTAATGAAAAACTGTTTTTT.

The chain links TRBV6-5 to TRBJ2-1; 7 bases match TRBD2. With V trimmed by 5 bases and J by 7 bases, 11 bases remained unmatched. This CDR3 has 15 residues. Per germline, CDR1 MNHEY and CDR2 SVGAGI. The CDR3 spells CASSTSGLDSNEQFF. CDR3 DNA: TGTGCCAGCAGTACCTCCGGACTAGACAGTAATGAGCAGTTCTTC.

This chain joins TRBV30 and TRBJ1-3; D is uncertain. Trimming stripped 7 bases from V and 0 bases from J, with 10 bases between. CDR3 length: 13 amino acids. Germline CDR1 reads GTSNPN; CDR2 reads SVGIG (reference sequence). CDR3 sequence reads: CASLASSGNTIYF. CDR3 nucleotides: TGTGCCTCCCTAGCCAGCTCTGGAAACACCATATATTTT.

The genes are TRBV9 and TRBJ1-3, with D unclear. Trimming cost V 0 bases and J 4 bases, with 17 bases left between them. This CDR3 has 17 residues. The germline V gene has CDR1 SGDLS and CDR2 YYNGEE. The CDR3 bases are TGTGCCAGCAGCGTAGGTGGGTCAGGTCCGGCCGGAAACACCATATATTTT. As protein: CASSVGGSGPAGNTIYF.

The chain carries TRBV18 and TRBJ1-2; 7 nucleotides line up with TRBD1. The length of the CDR3 is 15 residues. Germline loops: CDR1 KGHSH, CDR2 LQKENI. The ends lost 3 bases at V and 5 bases at J; junction bases unmatched: 9. The CDR3 DNA reads as TGTGCCAGCTCACCTCAATCGGGACAGCTGTATGGCTACACCTTC. Protein product: CASSPQSGQLYGYTF.

The DNA of the CDR3 is TGTGCCACCAGTGACCAAGGGACTAGCGGGAGGGCGTCCTACAATGAGCAGTTCTTC. Encoded protein: CATSDQGTSGRASYNEQFF. V and J are TRBV24-1 and TRBJ2-1; 16 bases align to TRBD2. The V segment lost 4 bases and the J segment 1 base; nucleotides outside the gene matches: 6. This CDR3 is 19 amino acids long. Germline V gene lookup returns CDR1 KGHDR and CDR2 SFDVKD.

The V and J genes are TRBV7-9 and TRBJ1-3; maybe TRBD1 (5 bases). Germline CDR1 reads SEHNR; CDR2 reads FQNEAQ (reference sequence). The length of the CDR3 is 15 residues. V lost 5 bases and J 5 bases, leaving 16 bases between the germline ends. The CDR3 here is CASSHQWDWRNTIYF. In nucleotides, the CDR3 is TGTGCCAGCAGCCATCAGTGGGACTGGAGAAACACCATATATTTT. Together with reference TRBV7-9 and TRBJ1-3, the CDR3 gives the full variable domain: DTGVSQNPRHKITKRGQNVTFRCDPISEHNRLYWYRQTLGQGPEFLTYFQNEAQLEKSRLLSDRFSAERPKGSFSTLEIQRTEQGDSAMYLCASSHQWDWRNTIYFGEGSWLTVV.

This sequence joins TRBV28 and TRBJ1-1; 7 bases map to TRBD1. The CDR3 consists of 13 residues. Germline V lookup: CDR1 MDHEN, CDR2 SYDVKM. V was clipped by 8 bases and J by 3 bases; unmatched bases: 6. As DNA, the CDR3 is TGTGCCAGCGAGCGGACAGGAGACACTGAAGCTTTCTTT. Amino acid sequence: CASERTGDTEAFF.